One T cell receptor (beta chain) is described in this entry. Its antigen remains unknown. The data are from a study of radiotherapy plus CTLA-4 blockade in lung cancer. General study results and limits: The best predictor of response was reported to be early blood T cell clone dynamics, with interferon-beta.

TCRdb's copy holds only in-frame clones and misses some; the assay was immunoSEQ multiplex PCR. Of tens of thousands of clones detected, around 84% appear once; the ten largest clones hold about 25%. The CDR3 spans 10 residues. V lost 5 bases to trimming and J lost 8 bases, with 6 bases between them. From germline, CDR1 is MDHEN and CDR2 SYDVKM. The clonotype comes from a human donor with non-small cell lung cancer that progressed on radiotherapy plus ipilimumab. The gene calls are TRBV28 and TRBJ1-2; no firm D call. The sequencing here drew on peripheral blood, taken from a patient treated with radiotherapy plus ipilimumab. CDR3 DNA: TGTGCCAGCAGTAACGGAGGCTACACCTTC. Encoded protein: CASSNGGYTF.